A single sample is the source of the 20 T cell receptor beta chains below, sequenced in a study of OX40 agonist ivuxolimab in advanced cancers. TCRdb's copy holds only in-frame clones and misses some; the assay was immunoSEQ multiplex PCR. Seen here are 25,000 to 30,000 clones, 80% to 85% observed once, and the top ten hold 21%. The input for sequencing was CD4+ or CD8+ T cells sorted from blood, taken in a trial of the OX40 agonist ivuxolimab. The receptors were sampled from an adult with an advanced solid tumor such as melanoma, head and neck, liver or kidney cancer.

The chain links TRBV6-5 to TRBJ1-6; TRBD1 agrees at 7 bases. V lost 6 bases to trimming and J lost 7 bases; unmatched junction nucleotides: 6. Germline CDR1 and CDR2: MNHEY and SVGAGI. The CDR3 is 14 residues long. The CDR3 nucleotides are TGTGCCAGCAGACAGACAGGGAGGAATTCACCCCTCCACTTT. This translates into CASRQTGRNSPLHF.

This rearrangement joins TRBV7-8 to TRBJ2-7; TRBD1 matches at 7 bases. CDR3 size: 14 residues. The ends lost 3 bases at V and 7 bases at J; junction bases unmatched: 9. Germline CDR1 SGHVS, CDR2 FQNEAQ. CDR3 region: CASSFLQGFGEQYF. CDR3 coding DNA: TGTGCCAGCAGCTTTTTACAGGGGTTTGGGGAGCAGTACTTC.

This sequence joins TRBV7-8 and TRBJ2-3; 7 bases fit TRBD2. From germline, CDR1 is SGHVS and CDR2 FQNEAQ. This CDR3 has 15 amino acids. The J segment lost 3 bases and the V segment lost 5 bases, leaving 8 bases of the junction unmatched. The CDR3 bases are TGTGCCAGCAGCCCTGGGGGAGGGCCAACAGATACGCAGTATTTT. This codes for CASSPGGGPTDTQYF. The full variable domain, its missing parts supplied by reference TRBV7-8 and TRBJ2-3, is GAGVSQSPRYKVAKRGQDVALRCDPISGHVSLFWYQQALGQGPEFLTYFQNEAQLDKSGLPSDRFFAERPEGSVSTLKIQRTQQEDSAVYLCASSPGGGPTDTQYFGPGTRLTVL.

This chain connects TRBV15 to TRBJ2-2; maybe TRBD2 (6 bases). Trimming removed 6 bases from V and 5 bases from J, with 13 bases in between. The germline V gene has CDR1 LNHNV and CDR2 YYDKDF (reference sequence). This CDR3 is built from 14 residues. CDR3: CATRWGGGTGELFF. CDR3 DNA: TGTGCCACCAGGTGGGGTGGAGGGACCGGGGAGCTGTTTTTT.

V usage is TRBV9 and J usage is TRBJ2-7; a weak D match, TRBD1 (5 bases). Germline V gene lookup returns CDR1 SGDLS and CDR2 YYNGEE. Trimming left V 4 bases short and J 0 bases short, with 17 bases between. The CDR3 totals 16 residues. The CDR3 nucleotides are TGTGCCAGCAGCTCATCCCCCGACAGTAGCTCCTACGAGCAGTACTTC. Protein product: CASSSSPDSSSYEQYF.

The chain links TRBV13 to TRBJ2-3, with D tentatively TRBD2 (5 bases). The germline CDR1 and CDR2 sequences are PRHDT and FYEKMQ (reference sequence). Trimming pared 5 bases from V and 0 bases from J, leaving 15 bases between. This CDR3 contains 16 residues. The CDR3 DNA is TGTGCCAGCAGCCCTGGGATAGCGCCTAGCACAGATACGCAGTATTTT. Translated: CASSPGIAPSTDTQYF.

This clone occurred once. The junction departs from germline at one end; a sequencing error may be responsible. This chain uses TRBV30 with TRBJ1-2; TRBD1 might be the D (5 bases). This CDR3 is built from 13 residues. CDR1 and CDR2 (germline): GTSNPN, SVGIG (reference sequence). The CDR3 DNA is TGTGCCTGGACAAGTCAGGGATTCTATGGCGACACCTTC. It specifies CAWTSQGFYGDTF.

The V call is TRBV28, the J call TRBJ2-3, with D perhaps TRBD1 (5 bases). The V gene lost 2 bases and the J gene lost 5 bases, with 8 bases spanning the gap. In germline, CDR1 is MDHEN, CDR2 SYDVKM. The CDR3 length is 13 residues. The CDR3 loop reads CASSLPGRDTQYF. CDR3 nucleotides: TGTGCCAGCAGTTTACCAGGGCGAGATACGCAGTATTTT.

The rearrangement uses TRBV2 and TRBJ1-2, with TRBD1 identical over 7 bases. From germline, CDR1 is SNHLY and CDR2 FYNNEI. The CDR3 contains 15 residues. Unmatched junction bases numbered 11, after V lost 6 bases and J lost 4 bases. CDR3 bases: TGTGCCAGCAGACCCAGGGGACAGAGAATCTATGGCTACACCTTC. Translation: CASRPRGQRIYGYTF.

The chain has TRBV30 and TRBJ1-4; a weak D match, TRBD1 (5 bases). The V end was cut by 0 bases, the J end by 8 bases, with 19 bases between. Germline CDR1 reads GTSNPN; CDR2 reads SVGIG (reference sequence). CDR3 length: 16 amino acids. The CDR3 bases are TGTGCCTGGAGTGTTGGTGGGCGGCTGGGGGGGGAAAAACTGTTTTTT. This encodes CAWSVGGRLGGEKLFF.

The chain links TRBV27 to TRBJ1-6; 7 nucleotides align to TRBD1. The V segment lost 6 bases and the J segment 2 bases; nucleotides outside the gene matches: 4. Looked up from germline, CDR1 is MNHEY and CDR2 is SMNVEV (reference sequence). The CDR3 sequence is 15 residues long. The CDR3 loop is CASRKGGPYNSPLHF. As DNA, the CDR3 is TGTGCCAGCAGGAAAGGGGGCCCCTATAATTCACCCCTCCACTTT.

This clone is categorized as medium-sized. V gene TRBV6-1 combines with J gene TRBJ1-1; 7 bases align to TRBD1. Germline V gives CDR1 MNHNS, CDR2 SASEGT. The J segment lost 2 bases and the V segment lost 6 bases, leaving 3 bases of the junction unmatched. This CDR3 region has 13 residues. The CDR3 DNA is TGTGCCAGCAGCGACAGGGACAACACTGAAGCTTTCTTT. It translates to CASSDRDNTEAFF.

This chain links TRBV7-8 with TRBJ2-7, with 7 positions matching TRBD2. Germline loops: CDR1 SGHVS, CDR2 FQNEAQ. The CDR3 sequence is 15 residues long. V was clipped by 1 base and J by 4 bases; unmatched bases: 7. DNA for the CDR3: TGTGCCAGCAGCTTAGATCCGACTAGCTTGTACGAGCAGTACTTC. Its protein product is CASSLDPTSLYEQYF.

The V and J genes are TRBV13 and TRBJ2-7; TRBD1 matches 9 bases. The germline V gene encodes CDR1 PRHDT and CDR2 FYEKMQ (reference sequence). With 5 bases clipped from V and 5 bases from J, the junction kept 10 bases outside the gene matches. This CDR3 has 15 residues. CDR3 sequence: CASSPEGQGGNEQYF. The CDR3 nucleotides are TGTGCCAGCAGCCCTGAGGGACAGGGAGGAAACGAGCAGTACTTC.

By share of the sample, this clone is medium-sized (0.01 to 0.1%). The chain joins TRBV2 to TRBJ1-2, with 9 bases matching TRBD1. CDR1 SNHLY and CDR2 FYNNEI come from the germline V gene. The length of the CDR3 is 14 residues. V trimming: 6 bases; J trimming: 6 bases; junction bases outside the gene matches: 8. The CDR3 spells CASRLPGQGNGYTF. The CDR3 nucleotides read TGTGCCAGCAGACTGCCGGGACAGGGCAATGGCTACACCTTC.

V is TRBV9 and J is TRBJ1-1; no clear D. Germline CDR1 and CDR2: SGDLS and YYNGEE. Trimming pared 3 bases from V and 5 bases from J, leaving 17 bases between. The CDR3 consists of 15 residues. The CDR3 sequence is CASSGRHSERTEAFF. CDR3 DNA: TGTGCCAGCAGCGGACGACACTCAGAACGGACTGAAGCTTTCTTT. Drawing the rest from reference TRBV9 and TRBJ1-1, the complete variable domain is DSGVTQTPKHLITATGQRVTLRCSPRSGDLSVYWYQQSLDQGLQFLIQYYNGEERAKGNILERFSAQQFPDLHSELNLSSLELGDSALYFCASSGRHSERTEAFFGQGTRLTVV.

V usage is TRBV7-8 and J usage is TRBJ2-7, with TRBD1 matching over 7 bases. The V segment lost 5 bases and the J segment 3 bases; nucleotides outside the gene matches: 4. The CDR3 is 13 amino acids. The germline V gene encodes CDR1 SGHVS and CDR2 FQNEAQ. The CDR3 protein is CASSSRDSYEQYF. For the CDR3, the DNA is TGTGCCAGCAGCAGCAGGGACAGCTACGAGCAGTACTTC.

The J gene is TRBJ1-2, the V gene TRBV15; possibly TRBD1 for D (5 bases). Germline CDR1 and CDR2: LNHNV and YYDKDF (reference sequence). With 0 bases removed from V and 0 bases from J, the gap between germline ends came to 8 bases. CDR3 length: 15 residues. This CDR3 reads CATSRDTTANYGYTF. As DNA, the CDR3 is TGTGCCACCAGCAGAGATACGACAGCTAACTATGGCTACACCTTC.

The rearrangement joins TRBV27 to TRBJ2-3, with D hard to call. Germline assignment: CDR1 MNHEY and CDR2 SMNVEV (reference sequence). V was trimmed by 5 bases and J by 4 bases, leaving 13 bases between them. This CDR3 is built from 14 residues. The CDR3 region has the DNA TGTGCCAGCAGTCTGGCCCCCCGCCCAGATACGCAGTATTTT. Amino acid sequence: CASSLAPRPDTQYF.

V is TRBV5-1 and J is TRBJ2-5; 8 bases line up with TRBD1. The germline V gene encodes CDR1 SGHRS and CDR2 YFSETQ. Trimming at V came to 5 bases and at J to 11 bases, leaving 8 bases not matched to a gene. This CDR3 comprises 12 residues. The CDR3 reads CASSLTGDEQYF. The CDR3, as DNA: TGCGCCAGCAGTCTGACAGGGGATGAGCAGTACTTC.